This TCR beta chain derives from a study of blood T cell repertoires in COVID-19. About the study: Sites across the United States, Italy and Spain contributed samples from acute and convalescent COVID-19. PBMCs, B-cell-depleted T cells, or T cells provided the cDNA or gDNA that made up the material.

There are 14 residues in the CDR3. Trimming cost V 10 bases and J 1 base, with 13 bases left between them. Germline-derived CDR1 and CDR2 are MNHNY and SVGAGI (reference sequence). This clone was seen only a few times. Per the authors' pipeline: Amplification with reference gene primers provided the estimates of nucleated cell counts. Only in-frame clones appear in the TCRdb table, and some are missing; sequencing was by immunoSEQ multiplex PCR. For V, J and clone size, that table is used; D and trimming come from the DNA. The repertoire consists of approximately 150,000 clones, with about 88% occurring once and the leading ten covering about 2.6%.

The receptor comes from a human donor with acute or convalescent COVID-19. The donor label of this sample is uncertain. The V gene is TRBV6-6, the J gene TRBJ2-2, with D possibly matching TRBD2 (6 bases). Sequences were obtained from peripheral blood. In nucleotides, the CDR3 is TGTGCCACCCGGCTCGGGGGGAACACCGGGGAGCTGTTTTTT. Protein: CATRLGGNTGELFF.